Presented here are 24 T cell receptor beta chains from one specimen sequenced in a study of control samples from healthy donors and cancer patients. Profiling relied on immunoSEQ multiplex PCR, and the TCRdb table lists in-frame clones only, not all of them. The sample includes 100,000 or so clones, 83% of them seen just once. Sequencing was carried out using blood. These receptors were collected from a woman aged 45 to 65 in good health.

In DNA, the CDR3 is TGTGCCAGCAGTCCCTCAGATTACCATACGCAGTATTTT. This translates into CASSPSDYHTQYF. V and J are TRBV12-3 or TRBV12-4 and TRBJ2-3; D is undetermined. The CDR3 runs 13 residues. The ends were cut back, 5 bases at V and 7 bases at J, with 13 bases in the middle.

This chain links TRBV28 with TRBJ2-1; TRBD2 agrees at 12 bases. V gave up 6 bases and J gave up 6 bases; unmatched junction bases: 3. The CDR3 covers 14 residues. Germline lookup yields CDR1 MDHEN and CDR2 SYDVKM. The CDR3 DNA reads as TGTGCCAGCAGCCGGACTAGCGGGGTCAATGAGCAGTTCTTC. This translates into CASSRTSGVNEQFF.

The CDR3 coding sequence is TGTGCCAGCAGCGTAGTGGACGGAGACTCTGGAAACACCATATATTTT. Encoded protein: CASSVVDGDSGNTIYF. The chain joins TRBV9 to TRBJ1-3, with unresolved D. The CDR3 runs 16 residues. Germline V gene sequence: CDR1 SGDLS, CDR2 YYNGEE. Trimming stripped 0 bases from V and 0 bases from J, with 10 bases between.

The genes are TRBV6-5 and TRBJ2-7; perhaps TRBD2 as D (5 bases). V gave up 7 bases and J gave up 0 bases, with 13 bases separating them. There are 14 residues in the CDR3. Germline CDR1 reads MNHEY; CDR2 reads SVGAGI. As DNA, the CDR3 is TGTGCCAGCACCGAGGGCTATAACTCCTACGAGCAGTACTTC. Residues: CASTEGYNSYEQYF.

The gene calls are TRBV5-5 and TRBJ2-2, with D hard to call. Germline V lookup: CDR1 SGHKS, CDR2 YYEKEE (reference sequence). Deletions cut 4 bases from V and 7 bases from J, with 14 bases between. This CDR3 is 14 amino acids long. CDR3 coding DNA: TGTGCCAGCAGCGCGACTGGGGTGGTCGGGGAGCTGTTTTTT. Protein product: CASSATGVVGELFF.

This chain uses TRBV11-3 with TRBJ1-4, with 12 bases fitting TRBD1. The germline V gene has CDR1 SGHNT and CDR2 YENEEA. Trimming cost V 5 bases and J 1 base; bases outside gene matches: 5. The CDR3 covers 17 residues. The CDR3 coding sequence is TGTGCCAGCAGCGGGACAGGGGGCGTTGGAACTAATGAAAAACTGTTTTTT. This codes for CASSGTGGVGTNEKLFF.

This clone was detected only once. The chain uses TRBV5-1 and TRBJ2-5, with TRBD1 identical over 7 bases. Germline loops: CDR1 SGHRS, CDR2 YFSETQ. V lost 4 bases and J lost 0; bases outside the gene matches: 3. This CDR3 contains 14 residues. The CDR3 DNA is TGCGCCAGCAGCAGAGACAGGGACCAAGAGACCCAGTACTTC. It codes for CASSRDRDQETQYF. Full variable domain (rest looked up from reference TRBV5-1 and TRBJ2-5): KAGVTQTPRYLIKTRGQQVTLSCSPISGHRSVSWYQQTPGQGLQFLFEYFSETQRNKGNFPGRFSGRQFSNSRSEMNVSTLELGDSALYLCASSRDRDQETQYFGPGTRLLVL.

The genes are TRBV3-1 (or the pseudogene TRBV3-2) and TRBJ1-1; D is ambiguous. V was shortened by 1 base and J by 5 bases, with 11 bases between the two germline ends. CDR1 and CDR2 (germline): LGHDT, YNNKEL (reference sequence). This CDR3 contains 14 residues. The CDR3 reads CASSQGAGWTEAFF. As DNA, the CDR3 is TGTGCCAGCAGCCAAGGTGCAGGTTGGACTGAAGCTTTCTTT.

The chain combines TRBV13 with TRBJ2-7; 7 nucleotides agree with TRBD2. CDR1 is PRHDT and CDR2 is FYEKMQ in the germline V gene (reference sequence). V lost 5 bases to trimming and J lost 3 bases; unmatched junction nucleotides: 7. CDR3 length: 14 amino acids. The CDR3 region has the DNA TGTGCCAGCAGCGCCACCGGGACTAACTACGAGCAGTACTTC. Translating gives CASSATGTNYEQYF.

The chain recombines TRBV21-1 with TRBJ2-7. TRBV21-1 is assigned pseudogene status. The CDR3 totals 16 residues. DNA for the CDR3: TGTGCCAGCAGCAGAGGGGTCGTCTCCCCATCCTATGAGCAGTACTTC. Its protein is CASSRGVVSPSYEQYF.

Regarding this clone: This sample includes further DNA sequences coding for the same CDR3. This sequence joins TRBV5-4 and TRBJ1-1; D remains ambiguous. Trimming cost V 0 bases and J 8 bases, with 11 bases left between them. The CDR3 is 13 residues long. Per the germline V gene, CDR1 is SGHNT and CDR2 is YYREEE (reference sequence). CDR3: CASSLVGREEAFF. CDR3 sequence (DNA): TGTGCCAGCAGCTTGGTCGGGCGGGAAGAAGCTTTCTTT.

The V and J genes are TRBV6-2 or TRBV6-3 and TRBJ1-4; 7 bases line up with TRBD1. CDR3 length: 14 residues. Germline loops: CDR1 MNHEY, CDR2 SVGEGT. J lost 8 bases, V lost 5 bases, and 8 bases had no gene match. The CDR3 DNA sequence: TGTGCCAGCAGTCTTGACAGGGCTCGGGAAAAACTGTTTTTT. This sequence encodes CASSLDRAREKLFF.

The chain has TRBV2 and TRBJ2-5, with a possible D match to TRBD2 (6 bases). Trimming pared 7 bases from V and 5 bases from J, leaving 11 bases between. Per the germline V gene, CDR1 is SNHLY and CDR2 is FYNNEI. The CDR3 covers 12 residues. The CDR3 is CASKLAVETQYF. The CDR3, as DNA: TGTGCCAGCAAACTAGCTGTGGAGACCCAGTACTTC.

This clone was found many times. The chain couples TRBV4-1 to TRBJ2-7, with D uncertain. CDR1 is MGHRA and CDR2 is YSYEKL in the germline V gene. The CDR3 runs 12 residues. Trimming cost V 4 bases and J 2 bases, with 6 bases left between them. The DNA for the CDR3 is TGCGCCAGCAGCCCCAATGCCTACGAGCAGTACTTC. It is translated as CASSPNAYEQYF.

The chain combines TRBV29-1 with TRBJ1-4, with D maybe TRBD1 (5 bases). Looked up from germline, CDR1 is SQVTM and CDR2 is ANQGSEA. V was trimmed by 2 bases and J by 4 bases, leaving 8 bases between them. This CDR3 is 13 amino acids long. The CDR3 coding sequence is TGCAGCGTTGAAACAGGAGTTAATGAAAAACTGTTTTTT. Its translation is CSVETGVNEKLFF.

This clone was seen only a few times. V is TRBV19 and J is TRBJ1-5, with D uncertain. The V end lost 0 bases, the J end lost 7 bases, and 10 bases lay between the germline ends. Germline CDR1 is LNHDA and CDR2 is SQIVND (reference sequence). The CDR3 sequence is 14 residues long. The CDR3 loop is CASSIEGVRQPQHF. The CDR3 DNA reads TGTGCCAGTAGTATAGAAGGCGTGAGGCAGCCCCAGCATTTT.

This rearrangement joins TRBV7-9 to TRBJ2-5, with a possible D match to TRBD2 (5 bases). V was cut by 6 bases and J by 2 bases, with 16 bases left in between. CDR1 is SEHNR and CDR2 is FQNEAQ in the germline V gene (reference sequence). The CDR3 is made up of 15 amino acids. The CDR3 DNA follows: TGTGCCAGCAGGCCCCCGGGGTCTACTCAAGAGACCCAGTACTTC. As protein: CASRPPGSTQETQYF.

This clone was found once. This chain links TRBV30 with TRBJ1-2; 8 bases align to TRBD1. The CDR3 runs to 13 residues. V lost 0 bases to trimming and J lost 8 bases; unmatched junction nucleotides: 5. The germline CDR1 and CDR2 sequences are GTSNPN and SVGIG (reference sequence). The CDR3 bases are TGTGCCTGGAGTGTACGGGCAGGGGGCGGCTACACCTTC. It specifies CAWSVRAGGGYTF.

The chain uses TRBV5-1 and TRBJ2-1; D uncertain. Germline V lookup: CDR1 SGHRS, CDR2 YFSETQ. This CDR3 spans 14 amino acids. Trimming left V 0 bases short and J 9 bases short, with 13 bases between. For the CDR3, the DNA is TGCGCCAGCAGCTTGGATGGACCACGAAGTGAGCAGTTCTTC. This codes for CASSLDGPRSEQFF.

The chain couples TRBV27 to TRBJ1-1; TRBD1 is a possible D gene (5 bases). V lost 2 bases to trimming and J lost 8 bases, with 9 bases between them. The CDR3 has 12 amino acids. Germline loops: CDR1 MNHEY, CDR2 SMNVEV (reference sequence). In nucleotides, the CDR3 is TGTGCCAGCAGTTTAACGGGACGAGAAGCTTTCTTT. Translated: CASSLTGREAFF.

The V gene is TRBV15, the J gene TRBJ1-2; 9 bases map to TRBD1. V was pared by 3 bases and J by 8 bases, with 10 bases of the junction left unmatched. Germline V gene sequence: CDR1 LNHNV, CDR2 YYDKDF (reference sequence). There are 15 residues in the CDR3. CDR3 sequence reads: CATSRRITGGDGYTF. CDR3 sequence (DNA): TGTGCCACCAGCAGGCGGATTACAGGGGGCGACGGCTACACCTTC.

The V gene is TRBV9, the J gene TRBJ2-5; D unresolved. The CDR3 has 15 amino acids. Per the germline V gene, CDR1 is SGDLS and CDR2 is YYNGEE. Trimming removed 3 bases at V and 4 bases at J, with 16 bases between. CDR3 bases: TGTGCCAGCAGCGCCGACCTGGGGTCGGCAGAGACCCAGTACTTC. Its translation: CASSADLGSAETQYF. The entire variable domain, with the rest obtained from reference TRBV9 and TRBJ2-5, is as follows: DSGVTQTPKHLITATGQRVTLRCSPRSGDLSVYWYQQSLDQGLQFLIQYYNGEERAKGNILERFSAQQFPDLHSELNLSSLELGDSALYFCASSADLGSAETQYFGPGTRLLVL.

The chain carries TRBV29-1 and TRBJ1-2; D gene unclear. Germline values: CDR1 SQVTM, CDR2 ANQGSEA. This CDR3 has 10 amino acids. Between the trimmed V and J ends, which lost 3 bases and 6 bases, there was a span of 5 bases. The CDR3 here is CSVEDNGYTF. CDR3 nucleotides: TGCAGCGTTGAGGATAATGGCTACACCTTC.

The V and J genes are TRBV7-2 and TRBJ2-3; D possibly corresponds to TRBD2 (7 bases). Germline V lookup: CDR1 SGHTA, CDR2 FQGNSA. Trimming removed 1 base at V and 1 base at J, with 15 bases between. The CDR3 consists of 17 residues. The CDR3 DNA reads TGTGCCAGCAGCTTAGAATGGCAGGGGAGGGGCACAGATACGCAGTATTTT. Translation: CASSLEWQGRGTDTQYF.